One sample yielded the 32 T cell receptor beta chains listed below, sequenced in a study of T cell responses to AZD1222 COVID-19 vaccine. Repertoires were generated with immunoSEQ multiplex PCR, while TCRdb's copy carries only in-frame clones and drops some. The sample yields around 81,000 clones, under 95% seen once. This material consisted of peripheral blood, taken 28 days after the second AZD1222 dose. The receptors derive from an adult who received the AZD1222 COVID-19 vaccine.

This clone was observed a few times. V usage is TRBV7-9 and J usage is TRBJ2-7, with 9 bases matching TRBD1. CDR1 SEHNR and CDR2 FQNEAQ come from the germline V gene (reference sequence). This CDR3 contains 17 residues. Unmatched junction bases numbered 14, after V lost 5 bases and J lost 3 bases. CDR3 sequence: CASSTQPQGTGLYEQYF. In DNA, the CDR3 is TGTGCCAGCAGCACACAGCCACAAGGGACAGGGCTCTACGAGCAGTACTTC.

The chain's CDR3 is CASSSQGQAKNEKLFF. CDR3 DNA sequence: TGCGCCAGCAGCAGCCAAGGACAGGCGAAGAATGAAAAACTGTTTTTT. The genes are TRBV5-1 and TRBJ1-4; 7 bases align to TRBD1. The J segment lost 5 bases and the V segment lost 4 bases, leaving 11 bases of the junction unmatched. The CDR3 length is 16 residues. In germline, CDR1 is SGHRS, CDR2 YFSETQ.

The genes are TRBV29-1 and TRBJ2-2; 8 nucleotides match TRBD1. This CDR3 contains 13 residues. Germline V gene lookup returns CDR1 SQVTM and CDR2 ANQGSEA. Unmatched junction bases numbered 7, after V lost 5 bases and J lost 8 bases. The DNA for the CDR3 is TGCAGCGTTCTAGGACAGGGCGGTGGGGAGCTGTTTTTT. This gives the protein CSVLGQGGGELFF.

The CDR3 sequence: CAISEGGLAGNIQYF. DNA of the CDR3: TGTGCCATCAGTGAGGGGGGACTAGCGGGAAACATTCAGTACTTC. The chain couples TRBV10-3 to TRBJ2-4; the match to TRBD2 covers 12 bases. The V gene's germline CDR1 is ENHRY and CDR2 SYGVKD. The CDR3 extends over 15 amino acids. The J segment lost 6 bases and the V segment lost 2 bases, leaving 2 bases of the junction unmatched.

This chain links TRBV3-1 (or the pseudogene TRBV3-2) with TRBJ1-5; D ambiguous. This CDR3 comprises 14 residues. V lost 3 bases and J lost 8, with 14 bases in between. Germline V CDR1 and CDR2: LGHDT, YNNKEL (reference sequence). The CDR3 nucleotides read TGTGCCAGCAGCCAGGACGCGGGTTTCGAGCCCCAGCATTTT. Protein sequence: CASSQDAGFEPQHF.

V gene TRBV7-9 combines with J gene TRBJ2-7, with TRBD2 identical over 10 bases. CDR1 and CDR2 (germline): SEHNR, FQNEAQ (reference sequence). J gave up 3 bases and V 5 bases, and 4 bases lay outside the gene matches. CDR3 length: 14 amino acids. CDR3 sequence reads: CASSHRTSGYEQYF. In DNA, the CDR3 is TGTGCCAGCAGCCACCGGACTAGCGGCTACGAGCAGTACTTC.

The V call is TRBV18, the J call TRBJ2-3; D call uncertain. V dropped 5 bases and J dropped 5 bases, with 8 bases sitting between them. The CDR3 has 12 residues. Germline V lookup: CDR1 KGHSH, CDR2 LQKENI. The CDR3: CASSSEVDTQYF. As DNA, the CDR3 is TGTGCCAGCTCATCTGAGGTAGATACGCAGTATTTT.

This chain links TRBV12-3 or TRBV12-4 with TRBJ1-1, with TRBD1 identical over 7 bases. The V gene end was trimmed by 7 bases and the J gene end by 3 bases; junction bases not matched to a gene: 5. This CDR3 is 13 amino acids long. The CDR3 bases are TGTGCCAGCACCCCCGACAGGGACACTGAAGCTTTCTTT. This codes for CASTPDRDTEAFF.

The V and J genes are TRBV7-2 and TRBJ2-7, with D tentatively TRBD1 or TRBD2 (6 bases each). CDR1 and CDR2 from the germline V gene are SGHTA and FQGNSA. V dropped 4 bases and J dropped 4 bases, with 23 bases sitting between them. The CDR3 spans 17 residues. In DNA form, the CDR3 reads TGTGCCAGCAGCTCTCCCCGGTTGTCGGGGGCGCGTTACGAGCAGTACTTC. Protein product: CASSSPRLSGARYEQYF.

The rearrangement joins TRBV28 to TRBJ2-7; D possibly corresponds to TRBD1 (5 bases). V lost 2 bases to trimming and J lost 7 bases, with 15 bases between them. Germline V gene sequence: CDR1 MDHEN, CDR2 SYDVKM. The CDR3 contains 14 residues. The CDR3 is CASSLLSQGGEQYF. CDR3 coding DNA: TGTGCCAGCAGTTTACTTAGCCAGGGCGGTGAGCAGTACTTC.

The chain has TRBV5-1 and TRBJ2-2; D is unresolved. This CDR3 has 13 residues. V was trimmed by 2 bases and J by 2 bases, leaving 4 bases between them. Germline V gene data show CDR1 as SGHRS and CDR2 as YFSETQ. CDR3 DNA sequence: TGCGCCAGCAGCTTTCCTAACACCGGGGAGCTGTTTTTT. Translated: CASSFPNTGELFF.

In the case of this clone: Germline is not matched at one junction end, which may reflect a read error. The chain carries TRBV6-1 and TRBJ1-2; D is perhaps TRBD1 (6 bases). This CDR3 spans 15 amino acids. Germline V gives CDR1 MNHNS, CDR2 SASEGT. The CDR3 bases are TGTGCCAGCAGGGAAGTGGCAGGGGAAAGCTATGGCTACACCTTC. Amino acid sequence: CASREVAGESYGYTF.

The V and J genes are TRBV6-5 and TRBJ1-2, with D possibly TRBD1 on 5 matching bases. V shed 5 bases and J shed 8 bases, with 21 bases lying between them. The CDR3 totals 15 residues. Per the germline V gene, CDR1 is MNHEY and CDR2 is SVGAGI. The CDR3 loop reads CASSRGRGPKLGYTF. CDR3 in DNA: TGTGCCAGCAGTAGAGGGAGGGGACCTAAGTTAGGCTACACCTTC.

The chain couples TRBV6-5 to TRBJ2-7; a possible D gene is TRBD1 (5 bases). CDR3 size: 13 residues. Trimming pared 2 bases from V and 1 base from J, leaving 6 bases between. Germline V gene sequence: CDR1 MNHEY, CDR2 SVGAGI. The CDR3 DNA follows: TGTGCCAGCAGTTACGACAGATCCTACGAGCAGTACTTC. Its translation: CASSYDRSYEQYF.

The chain couples TRBV7-8 to TRBJ1-1, with D possibly being TRBD1 (5 bases). Trimming pared 3 bases from V and 1 base from J, leaving 9 bases between. The CDR3 has 14 amino acids. Germline V lookup: CDR1 SGHVS, CDR2 FQNEAQ. In nucleotides, the CDR3 is TGTGCCAGCAGCTTTGCAGGGTCGAACACTGAAGCTTTCTTT. Translating gives CASSFAGSNTEAFF.

This clone appeared a single time. The rearrangement uses TRBV3-1 (or the pseudogene TRBV3-2) and TRBJ2-7; 10 bases align to TRBD2. The CDR3 has 15 amino acids. V lost 3 bases, J lost 4 bases, and 6 bases stayed unmatched. Looked up from germline, CDR1 is LGHDT and CDR2 is YNNKEL (reference sequence). The CDR3 is CASSHPGLASYEQYF. CDR3 DNA: TGTGCCAGCAGCCATCCGGGACTAGCGTCGTACGAGCAGTACTTC.

V usage is TRBV5-1 and J usage is TRBJ2-3; 14 positions agree with TRBD2. Germline loops: CDR1 SGHRS, CDR2 YFSETQ. CDR3 length: 21 amino acids. V lost 0 bases, J lost 0 bases, and 12 bases stayed unmatched. The CDR3 DNA sequence: TGCGCCAGCAGCTTGGAGGGGACATGGACTAGCGGGAGGCCCAGCACAGATACGCAGTATTTT. Translated: CASSLEGTWTSGRPSTDTQYF.

V and J are TRBV29-1 and TRBJ2-7; a weak D match, TRBD1 (6 bases). Germline V lookup: CDR1 SQVTM, CDR2 ANQGSEA. The length of the CDR3 is 12 residues. The V and J ends lost 4 bases and 3 bases respectively, with 10 bases between them. The CDR3 loop reads CSVVSGVYEQYF. CDR3 sequence (DNA): TGCAGCGTTGTCTCAGGGGTCTACGAGCAGTACTTC.

The gene calls are TRBV28 and TRBJ2-7; D perhaps matches TRBD1 (6 bases). The length of the CDR3 is 13 residues. V lost 4 bases and J lost 2, with 9 bases in between. The germline CDR1 and CDR2 sequences are MDHEN and SYDVKM. The chain's CDR3 is CASSSGQTYEQYF. CDR3 nucleotide sequence: TGTGCCAGCAGTTCAGGACAGACCTACGAGCAGTACTTC.

For this clone: A read error may produce the germline difference seen at one junction end. The CDR3 protein is CASSQDSRYGYTF. DNA for the CDR3: TGCGCCAGCAGCCAAGATTCCCGCTATGGGTACACCTTC. This rearrangement joins TRBV4-1 to TRBJ1-2; D is undetermined. The CDR3 has 13 amino acids. Germline V gives CDR1 MGHRA, CDR2 YSYEKL.

A few counts support this clone. The chain has TRBV6-5 and TRBJ2-3; 7 nucleotides agree with TRBD2. Germline CDR1 reads MNHEY; CDR2 reads SVGAGI. V shed 6 bases, J shed 2 bases, and the junction held 8 bases outside the gene matches. CDR3 size: 15 residues. CDR3 protein: CASRVLGTNTDTQYF. The CDR3 coding sequence is TGTGCCAGCAGAGTACTCGGGACTAACACAGATACGCAGTATTTT.

As for this clone: The same CDR3 can be traced to other DNA sequences in this sample. V usage is TRBV29-1 and J usage is TRBJ2-1; tentative D call: TRBD2 (6 bases). This CDR3 region has 11 residues. CDR1 is SQVTM and CDR2 is ANQGSEA in the germline V gene. V dropped 6 bases and J dropped 4 bases, with 7 bases sitting between them. The CDR3 DNA is TGCAGCGTCGGACTATACAATGAGCAGTTCTTC. Translation: CSVGLYNEQFF.

This chain links TRBV18 with TRBJ1-5; 11 bases match TRBD1. The CDR3 is made up of 14 amino acids. With 6 bases clipped from V and 5 bases from J, the junction kept 3 bases outside the gene matches. Germline lookup yields CDR1 KGHSH and CDR2 LQKENI. CDR3 nucleotide sequence: TGTGCCAGCTCCCGGGGACAGGGGGATCAGCCCCAGCATTTT. This codes for CASSRGQGDQPQHF.

The chain has TRBV5-6 and TRBJ2-1, with D possibly matching TRBD1 (6 bases). The V gene lost 4 bases and the J gene lost 9 bases, with 17 bases spanning the gap. The CDR3 spans 14 residues. CDR1 SGHDT and CDR2 YYEEEE come from the germline V gene. CDR3 coding DNA: TGTGCCAGCAGCACATTGACAGGTTTCCCTGAGCAGTTCTTC. It is translated as CASSTLTGFPEQFF.

This rearrangement joins TRBV20-1 to TRBJ2-7; a possible D gene is TRBD2 (6 bases). Germline CDR1 DFQATT, CDR2 SNEGSKA (reference sequence). V was pared by 3 bases and J by 2 bases, with 11 bases between. The CDR3 is 13 amino acids. Here the CDR3 DNA reads TGCAGTGCTAGTGCGACTAGGGCCTACGAGCAGTACTTC. Translating gives CSASATRAYEQYF.

V and J are TRBV19 and TRBJ1-2, with D perhaps matching TRBD1 (5 bases). V was shortened by 9 bases and J by 7 bases, with 18 bases between the two germline ends. The CDR3 loop spans 13 amino acids. Germline CDR1 LNHDA, CDR2 SQIVND (reference sequence). The CDR3 region has the DNA TGTGCCAGCCTGACGAGCAGGGCAGGTGGCTACACCTTC. This codes for CASLTSRAGGYTF.

Here the CDR3 DNA reads TGTGCCAGTAGTACCCCCCCGACAGGACTGTATTTT. Translated: CASSTPPTGLYF. The V gene is TRBV19, the J gene TRBJ2-3; D may be TRBD1 (6 bases). The CDR3 runs to 12 residues. Germline V gene lookup returns CDR1 LNHDA and CDR2 SQIVND (reference sequence). V lost 4 bases, J lost 14 bases, and 16 bases lay in between.

For the CDR3, the DNA is TGTGCCAGTAGTACTCAAAGCTCCTACGAGCAGTACTTC. It is translated as CASSTQSSYEQYF. The rearrangement links TRBV19 to TRBJ2-7, with D unresolved. Per the germline V gene, CDR1 is LNHDA and CDR2 is SQIVND (reference sequence). Trimming left V 4 bases short and J 0 bases short, with 7 bases between. This CDR3 spans 13 amino acids.

The chain combines TRBV28 with TRBJ1-2, with a weak D call TRBD1 (6 bases). The germline CDR1 and CDR2 sequences are MDHEN and SYDVKM. The length of the CDR3 is 16 residues. With 5 bases removed from V and 2 bases from J, the gap between germline ends came to 18 bases. CDR3 DNA sequence: TGTGCCAGCAGTGCCTCACAGGGTTCGCTCAACTATGGCTACACCTTC. Translating it yields CASSASQGSLNYGYTF.

This rearrangement joins TRBV30 to TRBJ1-2, with 7 bases matching TRBD1. CDR3 size: 14 residues. CDR1 is GTSNPN and CDR2 is SVGIG in the germline V gene (reference sequence). V shed 2 bases and J 4 bases; nucleotides not matched to a gene: 7. For the CDR3, the DNA is TGTGCCTGGAGTACAACAGGGGAATTCTATGGCTACACCTTC. Translated: CAWSTTGEFYGYTF.

The chain employs TRBV29-1 and TRBJ2-7, with D perhaps TRBD2 (6 bases). This CDR3 has 13 amino acids. Between the trimmed V and J ends, which lost 7 bases and 0 bases, there was a span of 13 bases. Germline V CDR1 and CDR2: SQVTM, ANQGSEA. This CDR3 is CSAEVGSSYEQYF. The CDR3 DNA follows: TGCAGCGCCGAGGTCGGGAGCTCCTACGAGCAGTACTTC.

V and J are TRBV6-1 and TRBJ1-5; no clear D. The V end lost 0 bases, the J end lost 8 bases, and 14 bases lay between the germline ends. CDR1 MNHNS and CDR2 SASEGT come from the germline V gene. This CDR3 contains 15 residues. The CDR3 loop is CASSEAVGVVKPQHF. The CDR3 DNA reads TGTGCCAGCAGTGAAGCGGTCGGGGTGGTTAAGCCCCAGCATTTT.